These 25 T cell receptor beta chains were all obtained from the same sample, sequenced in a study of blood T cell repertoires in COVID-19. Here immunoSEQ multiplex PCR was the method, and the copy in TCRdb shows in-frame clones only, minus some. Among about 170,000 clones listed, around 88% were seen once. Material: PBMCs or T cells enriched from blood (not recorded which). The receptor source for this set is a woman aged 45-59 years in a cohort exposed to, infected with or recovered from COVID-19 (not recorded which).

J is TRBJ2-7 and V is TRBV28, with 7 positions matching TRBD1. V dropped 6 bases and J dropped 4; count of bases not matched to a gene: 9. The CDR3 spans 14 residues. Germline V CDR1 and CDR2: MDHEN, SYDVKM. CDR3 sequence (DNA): TGTGCCAGCAGGAGACGGGACAGCATTTACGAGCAGTACTTC. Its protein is CASRRRDSIYEQYF.

CDR3 coding DNA: TGTGCCAGTAGTAGAGGACAGGGGGGCCAGCCCCAGCATTTT. This codes for CASSRGQGGQPQHF. V is TRBV19 and J is TRBJ1-5; TRBD1 aligns across 10 bases. The V gene end was trimmed by 4 bases and the J gene end by 7 bases; junction bases not matched to a gene: 4. From germline, CDR1 is LNHDA and CDR2 SQIVND (reference sequence). The CDR3 has 14 residues. Looking up the rest from reference TRBV19 and TRBJ1-5 gives the full variable domain: DGGITQSPKYLFRKEGQNVTLSCEQNLNHDAMYWYRQDPGQGLRLIYYSQIVNDFQKGDIAEGYSVSREKKESFPLTVTSAQKNPTAFYLCASSRGQGGQPQHFGDGTRLSIL.

The CDR3 sequence is CASSSPGLHNYGYTF. The CDR3 nucleotides are TGTGCCAGCAGTTCCCCGGGACTGCATAACTATGGCTACACCTTC. The chain recombines TRBV28 with TRBJ1-2; a weak D match, TRBD1 (5 bases). Deletions cut 4 bases from V and 1 base from J, with 13 bases between. This CDR3 has 15 residues. Germline loops: CDR1 MDHEN, CDR2 SYDVKM.

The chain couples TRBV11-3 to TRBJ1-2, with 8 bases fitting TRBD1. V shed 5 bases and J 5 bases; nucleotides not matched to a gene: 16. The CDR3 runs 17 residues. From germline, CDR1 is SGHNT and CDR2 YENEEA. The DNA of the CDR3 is TGTGCCAGCAGCGACAGAGAAAAACCAGGGGGCGCGTATGGCTACACCTTC. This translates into CASSDREKPGGAYGYTF.

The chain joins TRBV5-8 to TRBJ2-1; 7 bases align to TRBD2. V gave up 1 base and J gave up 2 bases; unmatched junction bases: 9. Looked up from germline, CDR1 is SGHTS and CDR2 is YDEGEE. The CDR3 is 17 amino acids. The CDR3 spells CASSLWGGLSTYNEQFF. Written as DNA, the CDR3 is TGTGCCAGCAGCTTGTGGGGGGGACTTTCTACCTACAATGAGCAGTTCTTC.

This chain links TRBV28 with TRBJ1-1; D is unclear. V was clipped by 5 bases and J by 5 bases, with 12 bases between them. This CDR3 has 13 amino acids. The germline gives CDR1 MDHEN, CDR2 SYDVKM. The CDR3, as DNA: TGTGCCAGCAGTCCTCCACTTGGTACTGAAGCTTTCTTT. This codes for CASSPPLGTEAFF.

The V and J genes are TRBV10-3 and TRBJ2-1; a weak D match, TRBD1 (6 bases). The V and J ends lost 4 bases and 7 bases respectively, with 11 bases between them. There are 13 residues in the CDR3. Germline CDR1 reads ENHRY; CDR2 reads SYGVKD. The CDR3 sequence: CAISVPGANEQFF. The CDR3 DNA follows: TGTGCCATCAGTGTCCCAGGGGCTAATGAGCAGTTCTTC.

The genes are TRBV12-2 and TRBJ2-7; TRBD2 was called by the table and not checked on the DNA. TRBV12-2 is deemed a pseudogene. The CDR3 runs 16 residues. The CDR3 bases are TGTGCAAGTCGCCCACCCCGACTAGCGGGCGACTACGAGCAGTACTTC. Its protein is CASRPPRLAGDYEQYF.

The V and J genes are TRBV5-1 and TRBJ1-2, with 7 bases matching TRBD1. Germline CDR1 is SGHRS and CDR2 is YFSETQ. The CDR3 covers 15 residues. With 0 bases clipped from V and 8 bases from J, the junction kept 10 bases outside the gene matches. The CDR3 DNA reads TGCGCCAGCAGCTTGGCCCGACAGGGTCAGGACGGCTACACCTTC. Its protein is CASSLARQGQDGYTF.

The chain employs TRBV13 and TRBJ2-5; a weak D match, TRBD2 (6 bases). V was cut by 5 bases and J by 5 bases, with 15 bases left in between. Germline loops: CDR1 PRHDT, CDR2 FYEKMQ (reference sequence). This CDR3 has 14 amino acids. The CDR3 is CASSEGLTMETQYF. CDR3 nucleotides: TGTGCCAGCAGCGAGGGACTTACTATGGAGACCCAGTACTTC.

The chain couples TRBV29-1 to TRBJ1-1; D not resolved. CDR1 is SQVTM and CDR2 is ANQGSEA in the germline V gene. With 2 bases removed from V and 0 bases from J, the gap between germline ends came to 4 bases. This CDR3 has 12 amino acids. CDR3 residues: CSVEIMNTEAFF. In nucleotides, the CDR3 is TGCAGCGTTGAAATAATGAACACTGAAGCTTTCTTT.

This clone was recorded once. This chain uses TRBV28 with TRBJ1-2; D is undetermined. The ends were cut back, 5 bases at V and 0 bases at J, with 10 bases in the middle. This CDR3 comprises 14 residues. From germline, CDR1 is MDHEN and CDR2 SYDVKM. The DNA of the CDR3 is TGTGCCAGCAGTGCGGGAACTCCTAACTATGGCTACACCTTC. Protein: CASSAGTPNYGYTF.

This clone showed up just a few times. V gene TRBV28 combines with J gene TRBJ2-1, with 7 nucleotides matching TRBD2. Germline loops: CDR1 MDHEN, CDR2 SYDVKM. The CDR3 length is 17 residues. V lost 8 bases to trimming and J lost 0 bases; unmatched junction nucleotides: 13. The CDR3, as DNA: TGTGCCAGCGGGAGACTAGCTCAATTAAGCTCCTACAATGAGCAGTTCTTC. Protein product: CASGRLAQLSSYNEQFF.

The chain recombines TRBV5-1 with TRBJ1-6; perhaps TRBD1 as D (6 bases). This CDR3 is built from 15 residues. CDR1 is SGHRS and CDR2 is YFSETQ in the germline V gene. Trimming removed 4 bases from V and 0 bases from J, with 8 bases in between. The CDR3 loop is CASSVDSSYNSPLHF. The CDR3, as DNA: TGCGCCAGCAGCGTGGACAGCTCCTATAATTCACCCCTCCACTTT.

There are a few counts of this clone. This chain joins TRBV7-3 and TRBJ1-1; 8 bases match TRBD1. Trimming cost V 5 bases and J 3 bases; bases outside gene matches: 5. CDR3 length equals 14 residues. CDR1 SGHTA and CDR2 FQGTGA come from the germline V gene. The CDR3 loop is CASSLTGEYTEAFF. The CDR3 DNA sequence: TGTGCCAGCAGCCTGACAGGGGAGTACACTGAAGCTTTCTTT. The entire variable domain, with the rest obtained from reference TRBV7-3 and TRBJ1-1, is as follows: GAGVSQTPSNKVTEKGKYVELRCDPISGHTALYWYRQSLGQGPEFLIYFQGTGAADDSGLPNDRFFAVRPEGSVSTLKIQRTERGDSAVYLCASSLTGEYTEAFFGQGTRLTVV.

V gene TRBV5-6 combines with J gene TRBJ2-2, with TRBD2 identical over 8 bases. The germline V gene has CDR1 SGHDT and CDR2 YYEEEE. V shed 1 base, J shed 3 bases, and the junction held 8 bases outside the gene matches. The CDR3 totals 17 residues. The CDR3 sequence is CASSLPSGGLYTGELFF. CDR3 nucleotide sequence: TGTGCCAGCAGCTTGCCCAGCGGGGGCTTGTACACCGGGGAGCTGTTTTTT.

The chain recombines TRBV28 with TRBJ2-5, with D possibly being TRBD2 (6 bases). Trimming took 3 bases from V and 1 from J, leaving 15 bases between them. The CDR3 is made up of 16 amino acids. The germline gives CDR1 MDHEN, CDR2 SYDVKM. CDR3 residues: CASSLGGSGTQETQYF. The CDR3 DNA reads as TGTGCCAGCAGTTTGGGGGGTAGCGGAACCCAAGAGACCCAGTACTTC.

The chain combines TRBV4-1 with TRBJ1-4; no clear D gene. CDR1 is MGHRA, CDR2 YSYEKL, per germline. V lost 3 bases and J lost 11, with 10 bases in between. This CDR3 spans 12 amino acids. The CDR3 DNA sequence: TGCGCCAGCAGCCAGTTAGTCGGGAAACTGTTTTTT. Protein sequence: CASSQLVGKLFF.

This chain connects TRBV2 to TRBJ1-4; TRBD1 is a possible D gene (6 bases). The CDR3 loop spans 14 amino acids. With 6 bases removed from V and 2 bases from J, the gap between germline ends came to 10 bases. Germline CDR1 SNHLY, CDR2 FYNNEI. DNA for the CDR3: TGTGCCAGCAGGGGAACAGGGACTAATGAAAAACTGTTTTTT. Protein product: CASRGTGTNEKLFF. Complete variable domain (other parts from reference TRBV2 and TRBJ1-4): EPEVTQTPSHQVTQMGQEVILRCVPISNHLYFYWYRQILGQKVEFLVSFYNNEISEKSEIFDDQFSVERPDGSNFTLKIRSTKLEDSAMYFCASRGTGTNEKLFFGSGTQLSVL.

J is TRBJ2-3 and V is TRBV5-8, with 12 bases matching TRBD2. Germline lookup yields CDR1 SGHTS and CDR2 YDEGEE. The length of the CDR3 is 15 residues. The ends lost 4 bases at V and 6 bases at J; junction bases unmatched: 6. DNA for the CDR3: TGTGCCAGCAGCGGCGGACTAGCGGGATGGGATACGCAGTATTTT. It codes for CASSGGLAGWDTQYF.

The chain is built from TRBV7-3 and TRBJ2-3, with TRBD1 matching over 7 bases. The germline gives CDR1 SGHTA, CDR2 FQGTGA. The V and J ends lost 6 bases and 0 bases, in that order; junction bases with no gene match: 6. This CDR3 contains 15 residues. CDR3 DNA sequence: TGTGCCAGCAGAAGTGGACAGGCAAGCACAGATACGCAGTATTTT. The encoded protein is CASRSGQASTDTQYF. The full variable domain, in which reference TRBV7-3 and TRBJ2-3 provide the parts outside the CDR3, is GAGVSQTPSNKVTEKGKYVELRCDPISGHTALYWYRQSLGQGPEFLIYFQGTGAADDSGLPNDRFFAVRPEGSVSTLKIQRTERGDSAVYLCASRSGQASTDTQYFGPGTRLTVL.

The CDR3 region is CASSLAYGSDYNEQFF. In DNA, the CDR3 is TGTGCCAGCAGCTTAGCGTATGGGAGCGACTACAATGAGCAGTTCTTC. The V and J genes are TRBV7-8 and TRBJ2-1; tentative D call: TRBD2 (5 bases). Germline CDR1 and CDR2: SGHVS and FQNEAQ. V was trimmed by 0 bases and J by 3 bases, leaving 12 bases between them. The CDR3 has 16 amino acids.

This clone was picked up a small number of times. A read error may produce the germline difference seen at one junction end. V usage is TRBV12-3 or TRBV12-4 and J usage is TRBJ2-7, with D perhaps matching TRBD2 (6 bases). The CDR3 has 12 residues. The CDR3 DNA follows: TGTGCCAGCAGTTTAGGTATCCGGGGGATGAACTTC. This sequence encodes CASSLGIRGMNF.

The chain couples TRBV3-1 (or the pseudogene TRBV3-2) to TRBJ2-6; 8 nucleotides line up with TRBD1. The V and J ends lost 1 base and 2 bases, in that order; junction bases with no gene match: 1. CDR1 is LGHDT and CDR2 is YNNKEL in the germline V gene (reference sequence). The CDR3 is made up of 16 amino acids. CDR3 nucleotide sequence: TGTGCCAGCAGCCAAGGGACAGGGACTGGGGCCAACGTCCTGACTTTC. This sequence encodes CASSQGTGTGANVLTF.

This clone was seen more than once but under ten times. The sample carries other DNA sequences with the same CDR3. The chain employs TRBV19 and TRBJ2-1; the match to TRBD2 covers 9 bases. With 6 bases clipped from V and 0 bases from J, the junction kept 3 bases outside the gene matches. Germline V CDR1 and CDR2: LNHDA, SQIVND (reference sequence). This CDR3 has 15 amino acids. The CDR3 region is CASRTSGPSYNEQFF. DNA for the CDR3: TGTGCCAGTAGGACTAGCGGCCCCTCCTACAATGAGCAGTTCTTC.